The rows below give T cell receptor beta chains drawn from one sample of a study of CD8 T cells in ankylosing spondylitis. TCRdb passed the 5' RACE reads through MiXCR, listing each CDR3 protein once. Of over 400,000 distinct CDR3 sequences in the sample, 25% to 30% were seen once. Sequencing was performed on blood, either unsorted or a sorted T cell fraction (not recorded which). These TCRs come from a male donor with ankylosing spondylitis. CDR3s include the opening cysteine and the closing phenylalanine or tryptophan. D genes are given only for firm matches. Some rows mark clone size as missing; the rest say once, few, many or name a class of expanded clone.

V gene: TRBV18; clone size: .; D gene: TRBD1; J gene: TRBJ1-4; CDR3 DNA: TGTGCCAGCTCCCCGGACAGGCCCACGACCGCAACTAATGAAAAACTGTTTTTT; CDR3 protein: CASSPDRPTTATNEKLFF
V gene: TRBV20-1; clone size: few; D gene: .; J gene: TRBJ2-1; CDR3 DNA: TGCAGTGCTAGAAAAACAGGGCCTGAGCAGTTCTTC; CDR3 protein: CSARKTGPEQFF
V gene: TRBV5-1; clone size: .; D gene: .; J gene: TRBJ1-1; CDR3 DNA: TGCGCCAGCAGCTTGGTCGAGGAGGCTGAAGCTTTCTTT; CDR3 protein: CASSLVEEAEAFF
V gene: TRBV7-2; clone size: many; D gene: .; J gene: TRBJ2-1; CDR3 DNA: TGTGCCAGCAGCTCCGGACTGTACAATGAGCAGTTCTTC; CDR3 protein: CASSSGLYNEQFF
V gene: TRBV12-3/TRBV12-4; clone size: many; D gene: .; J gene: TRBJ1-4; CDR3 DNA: TGTGCCAGCAGTTTCCGGGGAGTAGAACTGTTTTTT; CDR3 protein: CASSFRGVELFF
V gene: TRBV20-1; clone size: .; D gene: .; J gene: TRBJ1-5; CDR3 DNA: TGCAGTGCCCTCCGGGGGTCCGATCAGCCCCAGCATTTT; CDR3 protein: CSALRGSDQPQHF
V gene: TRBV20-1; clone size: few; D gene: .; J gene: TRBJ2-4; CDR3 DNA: TGCAGTGCTAAGGAGGGGGCCGCCAAAAACATTCAGTACTTC; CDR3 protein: CSAKEGAAKNIQYF
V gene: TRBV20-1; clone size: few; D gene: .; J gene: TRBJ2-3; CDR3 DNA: TGCAGTGCGGGGGCGAGCACAGATACGCAGTATTTT; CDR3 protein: CSAGASTDTQYF
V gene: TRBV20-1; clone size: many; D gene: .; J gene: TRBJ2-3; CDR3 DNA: TGCAGTGCTAGAGATGGCCCAGATACGCAGTATTTT; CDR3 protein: CSARDGPDTQYF
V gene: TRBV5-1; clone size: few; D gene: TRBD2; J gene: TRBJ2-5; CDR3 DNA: TGCGCCAGCAGCCTCCGACTAGCGGAACTCCAAGAGACCCAGTACTTC; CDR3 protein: CASSLRLAELQETQYF
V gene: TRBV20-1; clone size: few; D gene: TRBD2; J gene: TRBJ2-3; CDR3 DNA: TGCAGTGCTAGAGACCCCTGGCCTAGCGGGAGTAGGGGGTCGAGCACAGATACGCAGTATTTT; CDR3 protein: CSARDPWPSGSRGSSTDTQYF
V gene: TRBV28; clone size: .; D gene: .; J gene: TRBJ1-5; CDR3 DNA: TGTGCCAGCACGCCAACAGTCAATCAGCCCCAGCATTTT; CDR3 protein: CASTPTVNQPQHF
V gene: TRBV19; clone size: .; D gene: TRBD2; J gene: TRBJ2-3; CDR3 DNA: TGTGCCAGTAAACGGACTAGTGGGGGCACAGATACGCAGTATTTT; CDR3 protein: CASKRTSGGTDTQYF
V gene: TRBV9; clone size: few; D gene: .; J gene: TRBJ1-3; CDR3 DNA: TGTGCCAGCAGCGTAGGGACGGCCGCGACTGGAAACACCATATATTTT; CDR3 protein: CASSVGTAATGNTIYF
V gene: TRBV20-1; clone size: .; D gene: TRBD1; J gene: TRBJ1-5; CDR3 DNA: TGCAGTGCTAGCCCCGGGACAGGGGACAATCAGCCCCAGCATTTT; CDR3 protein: CSASPGTGDNQPQHF
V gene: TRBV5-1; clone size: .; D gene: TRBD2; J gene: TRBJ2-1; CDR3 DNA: TGCGCCAGCAGCTTGGGGGGACTAGCGACACACAATGAGCAGTTCTTC; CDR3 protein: CASSLGGLATHNEQFF
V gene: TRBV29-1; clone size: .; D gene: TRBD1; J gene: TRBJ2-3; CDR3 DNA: TGCAGCGTTGGTCAACCGAGACAGGGGGATAGCACAGATACGCAGTATTTT; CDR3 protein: CSVGQPRQGDSTDTQYF
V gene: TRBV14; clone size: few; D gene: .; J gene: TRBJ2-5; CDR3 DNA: TGTGCCAGCAGCCAAGTTTCGGCTTTGGGGACCCAGTACTTC; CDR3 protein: CASSQVSALGTQYF
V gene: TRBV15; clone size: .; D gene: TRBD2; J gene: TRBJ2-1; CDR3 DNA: TGTGCCACCAGTCCTAGACTAGCGGGAGGGGTTGAGCAGTTCTTC; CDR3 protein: CATSPRLAGGVEQFF
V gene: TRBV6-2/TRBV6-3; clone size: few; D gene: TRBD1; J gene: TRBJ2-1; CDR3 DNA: TGTGCCAGCAAGCAGACAGGGGCCGGAAATGAGCAGTTCTTC; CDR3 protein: CASKQTGAGNEQFF
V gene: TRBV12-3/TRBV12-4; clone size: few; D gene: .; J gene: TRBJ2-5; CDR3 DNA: TGTGCCAGCACCCCTTCATTTATTGAGGATGAACAAGAGACCCAGTACTTC; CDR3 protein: CASTPSFIEDEQETQYF
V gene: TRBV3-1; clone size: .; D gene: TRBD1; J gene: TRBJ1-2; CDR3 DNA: TGTGCCAGCAGCCATCCCGCGGAGGGGGCTCGGTATGGCTACACCTTC; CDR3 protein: CASSHPAEGARYGYTF
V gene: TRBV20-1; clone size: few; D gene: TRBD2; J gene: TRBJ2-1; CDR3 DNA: TGCAGTGCTAGGGCGACTAGCGGGAGGGACTTCTACAATGAGCAGTTCTTC; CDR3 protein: CSARATSGRDFYNEQFF
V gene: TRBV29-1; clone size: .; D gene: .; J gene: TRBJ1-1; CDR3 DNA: TGCAGCGTTGAAACAGCTAGTGGCACTGAAGCTTTCTTT; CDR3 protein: CSVETASGTEAFF
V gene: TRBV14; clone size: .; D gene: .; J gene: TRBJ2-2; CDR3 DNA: TGTGCCAGTGCAGAAATAGCCGCCGGCGGAACCGGGGAGCTGTTTTTT; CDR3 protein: CASAEIAAGGTGELFF
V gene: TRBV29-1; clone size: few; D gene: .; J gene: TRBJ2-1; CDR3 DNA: TGCAGCGTTGTTATGGTTTACAATGAGCAGTTCTTC; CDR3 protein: CSVVMVYNEQFF
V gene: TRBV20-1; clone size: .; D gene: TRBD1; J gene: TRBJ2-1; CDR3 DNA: TGCAGTGCTGGGCGGCTCACAGGGGCCTCCTACAATGAGCAGTTCTTC; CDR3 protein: CSAGRLTGASYNEQFF
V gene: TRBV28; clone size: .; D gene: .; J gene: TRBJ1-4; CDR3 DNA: TGTGCCAGCAGTCCGGGACCGGGGGAGGAAAAACTGTTTTTT; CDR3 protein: CASSPGPGEEKLFF
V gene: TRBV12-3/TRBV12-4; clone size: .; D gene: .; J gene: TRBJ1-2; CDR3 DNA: TGTGCCAGCAGTTCGCTAGGAGGCTACACCTTC; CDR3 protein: CASSSLGGYTF
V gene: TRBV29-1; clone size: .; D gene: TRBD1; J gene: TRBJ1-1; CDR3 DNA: TGCAGCGTTGACAGGGGGGCAAGAACTGAAGCTTTCTTT; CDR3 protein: CSVDRGARTEAFF
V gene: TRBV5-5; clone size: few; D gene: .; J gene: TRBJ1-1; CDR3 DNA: TGTGCCAGCAGCTTGGGGGGCCCCTCGACGAAAGCTTTCTTT; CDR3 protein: CASSLGGPSTKAFF
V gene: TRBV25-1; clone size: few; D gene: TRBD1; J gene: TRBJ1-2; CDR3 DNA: TGTGCCAGCAGTGAGGCAGGGGGAATCTATGGCTACACCTTC; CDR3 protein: CASSEAGGIYGYTF
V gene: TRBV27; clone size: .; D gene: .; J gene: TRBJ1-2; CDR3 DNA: TGTGCCAGCAGTTTATATCCAGGAAACTATGGCTACACCTTC; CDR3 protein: CASSLYPGNYGYTF
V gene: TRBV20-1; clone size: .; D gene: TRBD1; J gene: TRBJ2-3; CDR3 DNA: TGCAGTGCGGGGACAGGGGGCCTACAGTATTTT; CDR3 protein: CSAGTGGLQYF
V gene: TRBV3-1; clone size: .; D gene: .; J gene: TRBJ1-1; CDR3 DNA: TGTGCCAGCAGCCAAGAACGGAGGCTGGGATCTGAAGCTTTCTTT; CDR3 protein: CASSQERRLGSEAFF